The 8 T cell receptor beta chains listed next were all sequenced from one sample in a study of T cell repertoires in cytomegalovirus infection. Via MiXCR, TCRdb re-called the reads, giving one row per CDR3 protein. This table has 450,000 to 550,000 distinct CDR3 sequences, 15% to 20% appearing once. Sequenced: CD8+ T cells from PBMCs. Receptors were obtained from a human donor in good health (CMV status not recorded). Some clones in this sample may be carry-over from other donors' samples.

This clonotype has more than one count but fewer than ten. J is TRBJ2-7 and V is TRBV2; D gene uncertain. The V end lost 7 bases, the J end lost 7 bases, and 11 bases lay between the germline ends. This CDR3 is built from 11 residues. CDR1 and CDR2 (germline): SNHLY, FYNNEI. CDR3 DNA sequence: TGTGCCAGCATCACATTAATAGAGCAGTACTTC. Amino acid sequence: CASITLIEQYF.

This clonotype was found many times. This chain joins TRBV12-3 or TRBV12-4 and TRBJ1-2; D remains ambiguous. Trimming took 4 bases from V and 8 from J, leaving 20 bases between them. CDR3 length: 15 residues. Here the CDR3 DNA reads TGTGCCAGCAGTTCCGACCCTTTGACCGGATGGGGCTACACCTTC. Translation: CASSSDPLTGWGYTF.

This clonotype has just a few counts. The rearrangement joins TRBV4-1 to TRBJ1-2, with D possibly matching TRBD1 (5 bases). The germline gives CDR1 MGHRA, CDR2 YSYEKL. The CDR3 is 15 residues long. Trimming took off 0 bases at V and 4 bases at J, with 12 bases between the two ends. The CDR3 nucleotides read TGCGCCAGCAGCCAAGATGACAGAGGATCCTATGGCTACACCTTC. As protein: CASSQDDRGSYGYTF.

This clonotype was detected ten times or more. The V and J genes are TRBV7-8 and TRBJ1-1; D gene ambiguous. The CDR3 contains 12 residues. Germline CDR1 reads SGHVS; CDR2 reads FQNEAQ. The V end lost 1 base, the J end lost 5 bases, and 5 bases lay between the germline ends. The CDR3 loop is CASSLVQTEAFF. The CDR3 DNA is TGTGCCAGCAGCTTAGTACAGACTGAAGCTTTCTTT.

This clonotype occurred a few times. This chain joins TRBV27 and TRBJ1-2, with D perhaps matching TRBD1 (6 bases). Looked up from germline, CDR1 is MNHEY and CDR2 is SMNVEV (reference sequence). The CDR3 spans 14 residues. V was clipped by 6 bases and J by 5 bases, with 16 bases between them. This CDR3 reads CASSLTGTQYGYTF. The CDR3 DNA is TGTGCCAGCAGCTTAACCGGGACACAGTATGGCTACACCTTC.

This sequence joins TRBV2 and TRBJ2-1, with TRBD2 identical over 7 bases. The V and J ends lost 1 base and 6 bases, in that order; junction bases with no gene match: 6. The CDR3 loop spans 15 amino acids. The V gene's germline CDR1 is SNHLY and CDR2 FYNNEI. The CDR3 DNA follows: TGTGCCAGCAGTGAAGGGACCGGGGGGAGCAATGAGCAGTTCTTC. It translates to CASSEGTGGSNEQFF.

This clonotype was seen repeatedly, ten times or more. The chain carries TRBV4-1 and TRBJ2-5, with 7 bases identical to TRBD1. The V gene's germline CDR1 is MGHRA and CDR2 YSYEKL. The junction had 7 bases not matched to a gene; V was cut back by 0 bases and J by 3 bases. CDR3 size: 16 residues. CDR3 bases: TGCGCCAGCAGCCAAGACTCCTTCGACAGGGAAGAGACCCAGTACTTC. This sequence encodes CASSQDSFDREETQYF.

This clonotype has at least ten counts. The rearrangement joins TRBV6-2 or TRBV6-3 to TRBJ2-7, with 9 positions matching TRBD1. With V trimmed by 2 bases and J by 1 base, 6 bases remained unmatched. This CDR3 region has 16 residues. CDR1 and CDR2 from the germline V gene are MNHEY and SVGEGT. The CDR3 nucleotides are TGTGCCAGCAGTTACAATAGGGGACAGGGATCCTACGAGCAGTACTTC. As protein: CASSYNRGQGSYEQYF.